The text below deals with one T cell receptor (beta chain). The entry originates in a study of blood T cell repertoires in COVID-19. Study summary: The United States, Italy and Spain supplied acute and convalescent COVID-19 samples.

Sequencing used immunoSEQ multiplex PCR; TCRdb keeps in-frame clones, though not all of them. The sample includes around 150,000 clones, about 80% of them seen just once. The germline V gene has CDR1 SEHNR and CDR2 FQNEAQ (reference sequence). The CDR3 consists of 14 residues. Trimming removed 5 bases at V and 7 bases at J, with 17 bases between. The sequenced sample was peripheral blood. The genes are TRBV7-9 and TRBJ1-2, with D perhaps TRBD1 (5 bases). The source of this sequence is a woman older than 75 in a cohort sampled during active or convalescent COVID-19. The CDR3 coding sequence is TGTGCCAGCAGCATAGAACAGGTTGTGCTTGGCTACACCTTC. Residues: CASSIEQVVLGYTF.